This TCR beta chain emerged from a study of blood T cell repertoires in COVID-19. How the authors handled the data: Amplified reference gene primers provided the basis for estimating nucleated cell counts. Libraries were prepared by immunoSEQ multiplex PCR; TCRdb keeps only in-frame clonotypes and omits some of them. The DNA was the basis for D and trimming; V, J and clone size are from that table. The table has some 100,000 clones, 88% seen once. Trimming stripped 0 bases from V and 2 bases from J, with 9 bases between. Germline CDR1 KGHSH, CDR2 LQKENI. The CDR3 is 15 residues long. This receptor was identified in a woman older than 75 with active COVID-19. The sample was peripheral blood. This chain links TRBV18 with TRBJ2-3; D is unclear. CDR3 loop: CASSPPVQITDTQYF. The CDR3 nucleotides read TGTGCCAGCTCACCACCGGTACAAATCACAGATACGCAGTATTTT.